These T cell receptor beta chains were read from a single sample in a study of radiotherapy plus CTLA-4 blockade in lung cancer. Produced via immunoSEQ multiplex PCR; TCRdb's table is partial and in-frame only. The table shows around 110,000 clones, with roughly 80% occurring only once. The sequencing used peripheral blood, collected from a patient treated with radiotherapy plus ipilimumab. The receptor set was obtained from a human donor with non-small cell lung cancer that progressed on radiotherapy plus ipilimumab. Some clones in this sample may be carry-over from other donors' samples. Each CDR3 is given with its conserved first and last residue. Each record gives: J gene, V gene, D gene, clone size, CDR3 protein, CDR3 DNA. A D gene is named only where the DNA matches it firmly. The listing skips clone size in some rows; elsewhere it reads once, few, many or a size class.

j_call: TRBJ1-1
v_call: TRBV5-1
d_call: NA
clone_size: NA
cdr3_aa: CASSFSLNTEAFF
cdr3_nt: TGCGCCAGCAGCTTTTCATTGAACACTGAAGCTTTCTTT

j_call: TRBJ2-3
v_call: TRBV6-5
d_call: NA
clone_size: NA
cdr3_aa: CASRAGQADTQYF
cdr3_nt: TGTGCCAGCCGCGCAGGGCAGGCAGATACGCAGTATTTT

j_call: TRBJ1-1
v_call: TRBV6-1
d_call: TRBD1
clone_size: few
cdr3_aa: CASSATGTLSFF
cdr3_nt: TGTGCCAGCAGTGCGACAGGGACGTTGTCTTTCTTT

j_call: TRBJ2-7
v_call: TRBV4-1
d_call: TRBD2
clone_size: NA
cdr3_aa: CASSQVVGGIYEQYF
cdr3_nt: TGCGCCAGCAGCCAAGTTGTGGGGGGGATCTACGAGCAGTACTTC

j_call: TRBJ1-2
v_call: TRBV27
d_call: NA
clone_size: NA
cdr3_aa: CASTPFGGARGYTF
cdr3_nt: TGTGCCAGCACCCCTTTCGGGGGGGCACGGGGCTACACCTTC

j_call: TRBJ1-1
v_call: TRBV10-3
d_call: NA
clone_size: NA
cdr3_aa: CAISEFTGNTEAFF
cdr3_nt: TGTGCCATCAGTGAGTTCACAGGGAACACTGAAGCTTTCTTT

j_call: TRBJ1-2
v_call: TRBV19
d_call: NA
clone_size: once
cdr3_aa: CATSSGRVGYGYTF
cdr3_nt: TGTGCCACCTCCAGCGGCAGGGTAGGATATGGCTACACCTTC

j_call: TRBJ1-2
v_call: TRBV7-8
d_call: NA
clone_size: once
cdr3_aa: CASTPSTGANYGYTF
cdr3_nt: TGTGCCAGCACCCCGTCGACAGGCGCTAACTATGGCTACACCTTC

j_call: TRBJ1-3
v_call: TRBV2
d_call: TRBD1
clone_size: NA
cdr3_aa: CASSTHRGNTIYF
cdr3_nt: TGTGCCAGCAGTACCCACAGGGGGAACACCATATATTTT

j_call: TRBJ1-1
v_call: TRBV7-3
d_call: NA
clone_size: NA
cdr3_aa: CASRKVLSTEAFF
cdr3_nt: TGTGCCAGCAGGAAGGTGCTGAGCACTGAAGCTTTCTTT

j_call: TRBJ2-1
v_call: TRBV9
d_call: NA
clone_size: once
cdr3_aa: CASSVGLQNYNEQFF
cdr3_nt: TGTGCCAGCAGCGTAGGACTACAGAACTACAATGAGCAGTTCTTC

j_call: TRBJ1-1
v_call: TRBV28
d_call: NA
clone_size: few
cdr3_aa: CASSPLWGSGLNTEAFF
cdr3_nt: TGTGCCAGCAGTCCCCTATGGGGTTCGGGGCTGAACACTGAAGCTTTCTTT

j_call: TRBJ1-6
v_call: TRBV5-4
d_call: NA
clone_size: NA
cdr3_aa: CASSFKQGFRRSYNSPLHF
cdr3_nt: TGTGCCAGCAGCTTCAAACAGGGTTTTCGCAGATCCTATAATTCACCCCTCCACTTT

j_call: TRBJ1-1
v_call: TRBV11-3
d_call: NA
clone_size: NA
cdr3_aa: CASSLDAGDTEAFF
cdr3_nt: TGTGCCAGCAGCTTAGATGCAGGGGACACTGAAGCTTTCTTT

j_call: TRBJ2-3
v_call: TRBV10-3
d_call: TRBD2
clone_size: NA
cdr3_aa: CAISRVLAVGTDTQYF
cdr3_nt: TGTGCCATCAGCCGCGTACTAGCGGTGGGCACAGATACGCAGTATTTT

j_call: TRBJ2-1
v_call: TRBV4-2
d_call: NA
clone_size: NA
cdr3_aa: CASSQGIWGNEQFF
cdr3_nt: TGTGCCAGCAGCCAAGGCATATGGGGCAATGAGCAGTTCTTC

j_call: TRBJ2-5
v_call: TRBV7-6
d_call: NA
clone_size: NA
cdr3_aa: CASSLALGEETQYF
cdr3_nt: TGTGCCAGCAGCTTAGCGTTAGGGGAAGAGACCCAGTACTTC

j_call: TRBJ2-7
v_call: TRBV5-1
d_call: NA
clone_size: NA
cdr3_aa: CASSLVPGSYEQYF
cdr3_nt: TGCGCCAGCAGCTTGGTTCCAGGGTCCTACGAGCAGTACTTC

j_call: TRBJ1-2
v_call: TRBV27
d_call: TRBD1
clone_size: NA
cdr3_aa: CASSYRGSGYTF
cdr3_nt: TGTGCCAGCAGTTACAGGGGAAGCGGCTACACCTTC

j_call: TRBJ1-4
v_call: TRBV7-9
d_call: NA
clone_size: NA
cdr3_aa: CASSLDSGEKLFF
cdr3_nt: TGTGCCAGCAGCTTGGACAGTGGTGAAAAACTGTTTTTT

j_call: TRBJ1-1
v_call: TRBV14
d_call: NA
clone_size: NA
cdr3_aa: CASSPIGRLTEAFF
cdr3_nt: TGTGCCAGCAGCCCAATTGGACGTCTTACTGAAGCTTTCTTT

j_call: TRBJ1-2
v_call: TRBV6-5
d_call: NA
clone_size: NA
cdr3_aa: CASSYSGSIHNYGYTF
cdr3_nt: TGTGCCAGCAGTTATTCCGGTTCTATCCATAACTATGGCTACACCTTC

j_call: TRBJ2-7
v_call: TRBV4-3
d_call: NA
clone_size: NA
cdr3_aa: CASSQDSSPTYEQYF
cdr3_nt: TGCGCCAGCAGCCAAGATAGTTCACCCACCTACGAGCAGTACTTC

j_call: TRBJ1-5
v_call: TRBV4-3
d_call: TRBD1
clone_size: NA
cdr3_aa: CASSPSGTGAQPQHF
cdr3_nt: TGCGCCAGCAGCCCCTCGGGGACAGGGGCTCAGCCCCAGCATTTT

j_call: TRBJ1-6
v_call: TRBV6-1
d_call: NA
clone_size: NA
cdr3_aa: CASMLGRGNSPLHF
cdr3_nt: TGTGCCAGCATGCTGGGACGGGGAAATTCACCCCTCCACTTT

j_call: TRBJ1-4
v_call: TRBV5-1
d_call: NA
clone_size: NA
cdr3_aa: CASSRDPSMGNEKLFF
cdr3_nt: TGCGCCAGCAGTCGGGATCCTAGTATGGGTAATGAAAAACTGTTTTTT

j_call: TRBJ1-1
v_call: TRBV7-9
d_call: TRBD1
clone_size: NA
cdr3_aa: CASSAGQGNTEAFF
cdr3_nt: TGTGCCAGCAGCGCGGGACAGGGGAACACTGAAGCTTTCTTT

j_call: TRBJ2-7
v_call: TRBV13
d_call: TRBD2
clone_size: NA
cdr3_aa: CASSLVPGRGFYEQYF
cdr3_nt: TGTGCCAGCAGCTTAGTTCCGGGGCGGGGGTTCTACGAGCAGTACTTC

j_call: TRBJ2-7
v_call: TRBV7-2
d_call: NA
clone_size: NA
cdr3_aa: CASSLTLSYEQYF
cdr3_nt: TGTGCCAGCAGCTTAACCCTTAGCTACGAGCAGTACTTC

j_call: TRBJ1-2
v_call: TRBV18
d_call: NA
clone_size: NA
cdr3_aa: CASDGTHYGYTF
cdr3_nt: TGTGCCAGCGACGGGACCCACTATGGCTACACCTTC

j_call: TRBJ1-3
v_call: TRBV19
d_call: NA
clone_size: NA
cdr3_aa: CASSIHPRVGNTIYF
cdr3_nt: TGTGCCAGTAGTATCCACCCCCGAGTTGGAAACACCATATATTTT

j_call: TRBJ1-1
v_call: TRBV4-3
d_call: NA
clone_size: NA
cdr3_aa: CASSQLGGGGNTEAFF
cdr3_nt: TGCGCCAGCAGCCAACTTGGCGGGGGAGGGAACACTGAAGCTTTCTTT

j_call: TRBJ2-7
v_call: TRBV4-2
d_call: TRBD1
clone_size: NA
cdr3_aa: CASSQAVQGAYEQYF
cdr3_nt: TGTGCCAGCAGCCAAGCCGTACAGGGGGCATACGAGCAGTACTTC

j_call: TRBJ2-7
v_call: TRBV7-2
d_call: NA
clone_size: once
cdr3_aa: CASSLGVGGTYEQYF
cdr3_nt: TGTGCCAGCAGCTTAGGGGTGGGGGGAACCTACGAGCAGTACTTC

j_call: TRBJ1-2
v_call: TRBV5-5
d_call: NA
clone_size: NA
cdr3_aa: CASSFSGPRLSPGYTF
cdr3_nt: TGTGCCAGCAGCTTCTCCGGGCCGAGGCTCTCTCCGGGCTACACCTTC

j_call: TRBJ1-1
v_call: TRBV9
d_call: NA
clone_size: NA
cdr3_aa: CASSVTGTLNTEAFF
cdr3_nt: TGTGCCAGCAGCGTGACCGGGACATTGAACACTGAAGCTTTCTTT

j_call: TRBJ1-1
v_call: TRBV21-1
d_call: NA
clone_size: NA
cdr3_aa: CASSTRQGAPRVYTEAFF
cdr3_nt: TGTGCCAGCAGCACTAGACAGGGGGCGCCCCGGGTGTACACTGAAGCTTTCTTT

j_call: TRBJ1-2
v_call: TRBV11-2
d_call: TRBD1
clone_size: NA
cdr3_aa: CASSFTGQGGYGYTF
cdr3_nt: TGTGCCAGCAGCTTCACGGGACAGGGGGGCTATGGCTACACCTTC

j_call: TRBJ1-5
v_call: TRBV19
d_call: NA
clone_size: few
cdr3_aa: CATEGILAQHF
cdr3_nt: NA

j_call: TRBJ2-3
v_call: TRBV4-3
d_call: TRBD2
clone_size: NA
cdr3_aa: CASSQGLAGSTDTQYF
cdr3_nt: TGCGCCAGCAGCCAAGGACTAGCGGGGAGTACAGATACGCAGTATTTT

j_call: TRBJ1-4
v_call: TRBV5-4
d_call: NA
clone_size: NA
cdr3_aa: CASSQDPLSTNEKLFF
cdr3_nt: TGCGCCAGCAGCCAGGACCCACTATCAACTAATGAAAAACTGTTTTTT

j_call: TRBJ2-7
v_call: TRBV18
d_call: NA
clone_size: NA
cdr3_aa: CASSQTGSVSYEQYF
cdr3_nt: TGTGCCAGCTCTCAGACGGGTAGTGTCTCCTACGAGCAGTACTTC

j_call: TRBJ1-2
v_call: TRBV7-2
d_call: NA
clone_size: NA
cdr3_aa: CASSPPPAEPLSYGYTF
cdr3_nt: TGTGCCAGCAGCCCCCCCCCGGCAGAACCTCTATCTTATGGCTACACCTTC

j_call: TRBJ2-1
v_call: TRBV9
d_call: NA
clone_size: NA
cdr3_aa: CASSVGGEQFF
cdr3_nt: TGTGCCAGCAGCGTTGGGGGTGAGCAGTTCTTC

j_call: TRBJ1-6
v_call: TRBV7-8
d_call: NA
clone_size: NA
cdr3_aa: CASSLPGPNSPLHF
cdr3_nt: TGTGCCAGCAGCCTGCCGGGGCCCAATTCACCCCTCCACTTT

j_call: TRBJ1-1
v_call: TRBV7-3
d_call: NA
clone_size: NA
cdr3_aa: CASSLDPNTEAFF
cdr3_nt: TGTGCCAGCAGTCTGGACCCGAACACTGAAGCTTTCTTT

j_call: TRBJ2-3
v_call: TRBV7-9
d_call: NA
clone_size: once
cdr3_aa: CVSSLTSTDTQYF
cdr3_nt: TGTGTCAGCAGCTTAACTAGCACAGATACGCAGTATTTT